These 2 T cell receptor beta chains came from one sample sequenced in a study of cytomegalovirus exposure and HLA in healthy donors (dated by TCRdb to 2017 to 2019). The method behind the library was the immunoSEQ multiplex PCR assay. TCRdb obtained this table from immuneACCESS and retained in-frame rearrangements with V and J assigned. These tables miss some clones; where compared with another copy, unresolved V genes account for less than half of the shortfall, and the remainder is unexplained. The sample table shows around 230,000 clones, and about 90% are seen once. Of the sample, 1% to 1.5% falls within the top ten clones. What was sequenced was PBMCs. These receptors all stem from a woman in her twenties or thirties in good health and CMV-seropositive.

CDR3 residues: CASSFGQPQHF. CDR3 sequence (DNA): TGTGCCAGCAGTTTCGGTCAGCCCCAGCATTTT. The V gene is TRBV27, the J gene TRBJ1-5; no clear D. V shed 3 bases and J shed 6 bases, with 3 bases lying between them. This CDR3 comprises 11 residues. The germline CDR1 and CDR2 sequences are MNHEY and SMNVEV (reference sequence).

The chain is built from TRBV28 and TRBJ2-1, with D tentatively TRBD2 (6 bases). Germline loops: CDR1 MDHEN, CDR2 SYDVKM. V shed 7 bases and J shed 0 bases, with 13 bases lying between them. The CDR3 runs 15 residues. CDR3 bases: TGTGCCAGCACCTTAGGGACTCCCTCCTACAATGAGCAGTTCTTC. Translating gives CASTLGTPSYNEQFF.